This TCR beta chain emerged from a study of T cell responses to AZD1222 COVID-19 vaccine. The method was immunoSEQ multiplex PCR; TCRdb's version includes in-frame clones alone and lacks a portion of them. The sample records roughly 85,000 clones, 70% to 90% being singletons. From germline, CDR1 is SGHTA and CDR2 FQGNSA. The CDR3 is 13 residues long. V shed 1 base and J shed 6 bases, with 10 bases lying between them. On this clone itself: Its antigen is undetermined.

Findings and caveats of the study: Baseline seropositivity occurred in only a handful of AZD1222 recipients. Spike was spanned by vaccine-associated CD4 TCRs, which were dominant at 160-218 and 743-854.

J is TRBJ2-7 and V is TRBV7-2; the D gene is possibly TRBD2 (6 bases). The specimen was peripheral blood, collected on day 0 of MenACWY control vaccination. This TCR came from an adult in good health. The CDR3: CASSLGGGVEQYF. The CDR3 DNA follows: TGTGCCAGCAGCTTAGGAGGCGGGGTCGAGCAGTACTTC.